The rows below give T cell receptor beta chains drawn from one sample of a study of cytomegalovirus exposure and HLA in healthy donors. Assay used: immunoSEQ multiplex PCR; TCRdb lists only in-frame clones, some missing. The data show 150,000 to 180,000 clones, about 82% seen once. Material for sequencing was PBMCs. These receptor sequences come from a human donor in good health. Both conserved end residues are part of each CDR3. D genes are given only for firm matches. Clone size, where shown, is once, few, many, or a class for clones that have expanded.

>TRBD1|TRBJ2-1|-|TRBV28|13
TGTGCCAGCAGTGGACAGGCCCACAATGAGCAGTTCTTC
CASSGQAHNEQFF
>-|TRBJ2-7|-|TRBV5-1|14
TGCGCCAGCAGCCTTACAGGACCCTCCTACGAGCAGTACTTC
CASSLTGPSYEQYF
>TRBD2|TRBJ2-5|-|TRBV11-2|15
TGTGCCAGCAGCTCGGGAGGCCGTACTTGGGAGACCCAGTACTTC
CASSSGGRTWETQYF
>-|TRBJ2-3|-|TRBV2|11
TGTGCCAGCAGTGCAAAAGATACGCAGTATTTT
CASSAKDTQYF
>-|TRBJ1-3|-|TRBV6-6|16
TGTGCCAGCAGATACGACTATGAACGGGATGGAAACACCATATATTTT
CASRYDYERDGNTIYF
>-|TRBJ2-1|-|TRBV18|16
TGTGCCAGCTCCTACGAGGTTCTGGGTGGCTTCAATGAGCAGTTCTTC
CASSYEVLGGFNEQFF
>TRBD2|TRBJ2-1|-|TRBV5-1|17
TGCGCCAGCAGCTTTCGAACAGGCGGGAGAGCGGGTGATGAGCAGTTCTTC
CASSFRTGGRAGDEQFF
>-|TRBJ1-2|-|TRBV11-2|13
TGTGCCAGCAGCTCCGGGACTCTCTATGGCTACACCTTC
CASSSGTLYGYTF
>-|TRBJ1-5|-|TRBV29-1|12
TGCAGCGTTGGTATCGGCAATCAGCCCCAGCATTTT
CSVGIGNQPQHF
>-|TRBJ1-1|-|TRBV28|13
TGTGCCAGCACCCTGTACAAGAACACTGAAGCTTTCTTT
CASTLYKNTEAFF
>-|TRBJ1-1|-|TRBV7-9|14
TGTGCCAGCAACGAACAGGGTCCCCACACTGAAGCTTTCTTT
CASNEQGPHTEAFF
>-|TRBJ2-7|-|TRBV7-8|14
TGTGCCAGCAGCTTCGCCGACAGATCCTACGAGCAGTACTTC
CASSFADRSYEQYF
>TRBD2|TRBJ2-3|-|TRBV4-1|14
TGCGCCAGCAGAAGACTAGCTGGCACAGATACGCAGTATTTT
CASRRLAGTDTQYF
>TRBD1|TRBJ2-7|-|TRBV18|16
TGTGCCAGCTCACCGGCGATGACAGGGACAAATCTCGAGCAGTACTTC
CASSPAMTGTNLEQYF
>-|TRBJ1-1|-|TRBV2|15
TGTGCCAGCAGTGAACTGGGGCGGATAAACACTGAAGCTTTCTTT
CASSELGRINTEAFF
>TRBD1|TRBJ1-1|once|TRBV10-3|13
TGTGCCATCAAAGGACAGGTGAACACTGAAGCTTTCTTT
CAIKGQVNTEAFF
>-|TRBJ2-5|-|TRBV18|15
TGTGCCAGCTCACCACTTCGGGGGAATCAAGAGACCCAGTACTTC
CASSPLRGNQETQYF
>-|TRBJ2-7|-|TRBV28|11
TGTGCCAGCAGGTACAGCTACGAGCAGTACTTC
CASRYSYEQYF
>-|TRBJ2-3|-|TRBV29-1|12
TGCAGCGTTGGTAGATCCACAGATACGCAGTATTTT
CSVGRSTDTQYF
>-|TRBJ1-4|-|TRBV5-1|13
TGCGCCAGCAGCTCGGCAGGCAATGAAAAACTGTTTTTT
CASSSAGNEKLFF
>-|TRBJ1-3|-|TRBV6-1|18
TGTGCCAGCAGTGAACTTTTAGCGTCCCTGAGCTCTGGAAACACCATATATTTT
CASSELLASLSSGNTIYF
>-|TRBJ1-3|-|TRBV5-4|15
TGTGCCAGCAGCTTGAAAGGGGTTTCTGGAAACACCATATATTTT
CASSLKGVSGNTIYF
>-|TRBJ2-7|-|TRBV28|14
TGTGCCACTCGGGGGATGTTGCGATCCTACGAGCAGTACTTC
CATRGMLRSYEQYF
>-|TRBJ1-6|-|TRBV18|16
TGTGCCAGCTGCGATTCATTACCCCAGGGTAATTCACCCCTCCACTTT
CASCDSLPQGNSPLHF
>-|TRBJ1-2|-|TRBV4-3|15
TGCGCCAGCAGCCAAAATACGCTAGCTAACTATGGCTACACCTTC
CASSQNTLANYGYTF
>TRBD1|TRBJ2-2|once|TRBV6-5|16
TGTGCCAGCAGTTACGGTCCGGACAGGGGAACCGGGGAGCTGTTTTTT
CASSYGPDRGTGELFF
>-|TRBJ2-7|-|TRBV5-4|13
TGTGCCAGCAGCTCCGAGAACAGCTACGAGCAGTACTTC
CASSSENSYEQYF
>-|TRBJ1-3|-|TRBV5-1|16
TGCGCCAGCAAAAAAAGGGATACAGGGAGTTTAGACACCATATATTTT
CASKKRDTGSLDTIYF
>TRBD2|TRBJ2-7|-|TRBV5-1|14
TGCGCCAGCATGGGTTCGGGGGGTGTTCGCGAGCAGTACTTC
CASMGSGGVREQYF
>TRBD1|TRBJ1-4|-|TRBV2|15
TGTGCCAGCAGTAGACCCGGGACAGGGTACGAAAAACTGTTTTTT
CASSRPGTGYEKLFF
>-|TRBJ1-5|-|TRBV25-1|15
TGTGCCAGCAGTGAATTCGGGGGGGGCAATCAGCCCCAGCATTTT
CASSEFGGGNQPQHF
>-|TRBJ2-7|-|TRBV28|14
TGTGCCAGCAGTTTATTTGCAGGGAACTACGAGCAGTACTTC
CASSLFAGNYEQYF
>TRBD2|TRBJ2-7|-|TRBV27|13
TGTGCCAGCAGCAGAAGGGAGGGCCTTCCACATTACTTC
CASSRREGLPHYF
>TRBD2|TRBJ2-7|-|TRBV5-1|15
TGCGCCAGCAGCCTGTATGGGGGGGGCTCCTACGAGCAGTACTTC
CASSLYGGGSYEQYF
>TRBD2|TRBJ2-3|-|TRBV2|14
TGTGCCAGCACCGAAGGAGTGGGGGGGGATACGCAGTATTTT
CASTEGVGGDTQYF
>TRBD1|TRBJ1-3|-|TRBV9|15
TGTGCCAGCAGCGCAGGGGGGAAGTCTGGAAACACCATATATTTT
CASSAGGKSGNTIYF
>-|TRBJ1-1|-|TRBV7-2|16
TGTGCCAGCAGCTTAGTGTCCTGGGGCATGAACACTGAAGCTTTCTTT
CASSLVSWGMNTEAFF
>-|TRBJ1-5|-|TRBV19|14
TGTGCCAGTACCACTCAGGAGGCCATCAGGCCCCAGCATTTT
CASTTQEAIRPQHF
>-|TRBJ1-4|-|TRBV7-8|17
TGTGCCAGCGGACCAAGGGTCTGGGGGCAGGAAAATGAAAAACTGTTTTTT
CASGPRVWGQENEKLFF
>-|TRBJ1-4|-|TRBV2|16
TGTGCCAGCAGTCCCCTGGGGGGTCCTTCCAGTGAAAAACTGTTTTTT
CASSPLGGPSSEKLFF
>-|TRBJ1-2|-|TRBV10-3|13
TGTGCCATCAGTGAGTCGGGGCCAGGAGGCTACACCTTC
CAISESGPGGYTF
>-|TRBJ2-3|-|TRBV7-3|12
TGTGCCAGCAGCGGGGCTACAGATACGCAGTATTTT
CASSGATDTQYF
>-|TRBJ2-7|-|TRBV7-9|12
TGTGCCAGCAGCTTACAAGCTACCGAGCAGTACTTC
CASSLQATEQYF
>-|TRBJ2-2|-|TRBV7-7|15
TGTGCTAGCAGCGCACAACCGGGAGACACCGGGGAGCTGTTTTTT
CASSAQPGDTGELFF
>-|TRBJ1-1|-|TRBV29-1|12
TGCAGCGTCCGGGGGATGGTGGTTGAAGCTTTCTTT
CSVRGMVVEAFF
>-|TRBJ2-7|-|TRBV7-2|14
TGTGCCAGCAGCTTAGCGCGCCACGGGGACGAGCAGTACTTC
CASSLARHGDEQYF
>-|TRBJ2-3|-|TRBV5-1|14
TGCGCCAGCAAAACACAGGGTTTCGGAGATACGCAGTATTTT
CASKTQGFGDTQYF
>-|TRBJ2-6|-|TRBV7-3|13
TGTGCCAGTCAGGGGAACGGGGCCAACGTCCTGACTTTC
CASQGNGANVLTF
>-|TRBJ1-5|-|TRBV5-8|15
TGTGCCAGCAGCTTTTCAGTGAATAGCAATCAGCCCCAGCATTTT
CASSFSVNSNQPQHF
>-|TRBJ1-2|-|TRBV6-5|13
TGTGCCAGCATTGGACACCCGAGCTATGGCTACACCTTC
CASIGHPSYGYTF
>-|TRBJ1-2|-|TRBV4-1|16
TGCGCCAGCAGCCAAGATGCTAGGGGATCGAACTATGGCTACACCTTC
CASSQDARGSNYGYTF